These 18 T cell receptor beta chains were sequenced from one sample in a study of blood T cell repertoires in COVID-19. The assay was immunoSEQ multiplex PCR, and TCRdb's table has in-frame clones only and misses some. Of 200,000 to 250,000 clones listed, about 83% are singletons. Sequencing was performed on peripheral blood. These receptors were collected from a human donor in a cohort sampled during active COVID-19.

As DNA, the CDR3 is TGTGCCAGCAGTTTAGGGACTAGCGAGTACGAGCAGTACTTC. Translated, it gives CASSLGTSEYEQYF. The rearrangement joins TRBV27 to TRBJ2-7; 10 nucleotides line up with TRBD2. This CDR3 comprises 14 residues. Losses at the gene ends were 2 bases for V and 4 bases for J; bases not matched to a gene: 2. Looked up from germline, CDR1 is MNHEY and CDR2 is SMNVEV (reference sequence).

The genes are TRBV21-1 and TRBJ2-4; no DNA check was done on the table's D call, TRBD2. TRBV21-1 is labeled a pseudogene. The CDR3 loop spans 18 amino acids. The CDR3 DNA follows: TGTGCCAGCAGCATTCAGAGGGGGAAGCGGGAGCACGAAAACATTCAGTACTTC. As protein: CASSIQRGKREHENIQYF.

This clone was detected a few times. The chain uses TRBV6-1 and TRBJ1-6; D remains unclear. CDR3 size: 16 residues. The V gene's germline CDR1 is MNHNS and CDR2 SASEGT. The V and J ends lost 4 bases and 0 bases respectively, with 10 bases between them. The CDR3, as DNA: TGTGCCAGCAGTGCGGACTGGAGCTCCTATAATTCACCCCTCCACTTT. It yields the protein CASSADWSSYNSPLHF.

The chain uses TRBV27 and TRBJ2-7; TRBD1 aligns across 11 bases. Unmatched junction bases numbered 6, after V lost 2 bases and J lost 6 bases. Germline V gene sequence: CDR1 MNHEY, CDR2 SMNVEV (reference sequence). The CDR3 extends over 15 amino acids. Written as DNA, the CDR3 is TGTGCCAGCAGTTTAGGTCCGGGACAGGGGGTCGAGCAGTACTTC. Protein product: CASSLGPGQGVEQYF.

The rearrangement links TRBV5-6 to TRBJ1-3; D might be TRBD1 (5 bases). CDR3 length equals 13 residues. V dropped 3 bases and J dropped 6 bases, with 10 bases sitting between them. The germline CDR1 and CDR2 sequences are SGHDT and YYEEEE. CDR3 nucleotide sequence: TGTGCCAGCAGCTCCTCAGGGTTAAACACCATATATTTT. Translation: CASSSSGLNTIYF.

This rearrangement joins TRBV4-2 to TRBJ2-3, with 9 bases that match TRBD2. The V segment lost 3 bases and the J segment 0 bases; nucleotides outside the gene matches: 7. CDR1 is LGHNA, CDR2 YNFKEQ, per germline. The CDR3 is made up of 17 amino acids. CDR3 protein: CASSQRGGVASTDTQYF. CDR3 DNA: TGTGCCAGCAGCCAGCGGGGGGGAGTAGCCAGCACAGATACGCAGTATTTT.

V is TRBV2 and J is TRBJ2-3; 9 bases align to TRBD1. V lost 6 bases to trimming and J lost 2 bases; unmatched junction nucleotides: 6. The CDR3 consists of 15 residues. CDR1 is SNHLY, CDR2 FYNNEI, per germline. In DNA form, the CDR3 reads TGTGCCAGCAGGGGACAGGGTTTTGCCACAGATACGCAGTATTTT. Translation gives CASRGQGFATDTQYF.

The chain links TRBV13 to TRBJ2-3; 9 bases map to TRBD2. V lost 1 base, J lost 6 bases, and 14 bases stayed unmatched. CDR3 length: 18 residues. Germline V gene sequence: CDR1 PRHDT, CDR2 FYEKMQ (reference sequence). The CDR3 region has the DNA TGTGCCAGCAGCTTAGAGGGAAGACTAGCGGACTCGGGGGATACGCAGTATTTT. Protein: CASSLEGRLADSGDTQYF.

The V and J genes are TRBV19 and TRBJ1-4; the D gene is possibly TRBD1 (6 bases). The CDR3 length is 15 residues. CDR1 and CDR2 (germline): LNHDA, SQIVND (reference sequence). V dropped 0 bases and J dropped 6 bases, with 11 bases sitting between them. CDR3 nucleotides: TGTGCCAGTAGTATAGATCAAGGGGGTTATGAAAAACTGTTTTTT. The encoded protein is CASSIDQGGYEKLFF.

The CDR3 DNA is TGTGCCAGCAGTTTTCGGCAGGGCCGTCCCTACGAGCAGTACTTC. It translates to CASSFRQGRPYEQYF. The rearrangement uses TRBV27 and TRBJ2-7, with D maybe TRBD1 (5 bases). Trimming took off 3 bases at V and 2 bases at J, with 14 bases between the two ends. Per germline, CDR1 MNHEY and CDR2 SMNVEV (reference sequence). CDR3 length equals 15 residues.

At least ten counts were recorded for this clone. The chain joins TRBV6-1 to TRBJ1-4; D not certain. Per the germline V gene, CDR1 is MNHNS and CDR2 is SASEGT. Trimming stripped 1 base from V and 8 bases from J, with 11 bases between. This CDR3 has 14 amino acids. The CDR3 region has the DNA TGTGCCAGCAGTGAAGTCGTTAAATCCGAAAAACTGTTTTTT. Its protein product is CASSEVVKSEKLFF.

The chain has TRBV19 and TRBJ2-2, with D possibly matching TRBD1 (6 bases). Trimming removed 9 bases at V and 8 bases at J, with 10 bases between. Germline V gene sequence: CDR1 LNHDA, CDR2 SQIVND (reference sequence). CDR3 length equals 11 residues. The CDR3 DNA follows: TGTGCCAGCAGACAGGCTGGGGAGCTGTTTTTT. Translated: CASRQAGELFF.

The chain employs TRBV20-1 and TRBJ2-1; 10 nucleotides align to TRBD2. The CDR3 covers 15 residues. The V and J ends lost 4 bases and 4 bases, in that order; junction bases with no gene match: 7. The germline gives CDR1 DFQATT, CDR2 SNEGSKA (reference sequence). The CDR3 spells CSAIDGTSAYNEQFF. The DNA for the CDR3 is TGCAGTGCTATTGACGGGACTAGCGCTTACAATGAGCAGTTCTTC.

The V gene is TRBV7-6, the J gene TRBJ1-2, with a possible D match to TRBD1 (5 bases). The germline V and J ends were trimmed by 1 base and 0 bases, with 9 bases remaining between them. The CDR3 length is 15 residues. The V gene's germline CDR1 is SGHVS and CDR2 FNYEAQ. CDR3: CASSLVGGANYGYTF. In nucleotides, the CDR3 is TGTGCCAGCAGCTTAGTGGGGGGAGCTAACTATGGCTACACCTTC.

This clone was detected ten times or more. The chain couples TRBV10-3 to TRBJ1-2; 10 nucleotides line up with TRBD1. Germline lookup yields CDR1 ENHRY and CDR2 SYGVKD. The ends lost 8 bases at V and 8 bases at J; junction bases unmatched: 5. CDR3 length: 12 amino acids. This chain's CDR3 is CAIEETGGGYTF. DNA for the CDR3: TGTGCCATCGAGGAGACAGGGGGCGGCTACACCTTC.

The table lists this clone with a few counts. The V gene is TRBV7-2, the J gene TRBJ2-5; possibly TRBD2 for D (5 bases). The CDR3 sequence is 15 residues long. V was shortened by 4 bases and J by 5 bases, with 17 bases between the two germline ends. The germline V gene has CDR1 SGHTA and CDR2 FQGNSA. Here the CDR3 DNA reads TGTGCCAGCAGCTCCCGTACTAGTTTTAAGGAGACCCAGTACTTC. This translates into CASSSRTSFKETQYF.

This sequence joins TRBV6-5 and TRBJ1-2, with 12 bases aligning to TRBD1. Germline V gene sequence: CDR1 MNHEY, CDR2 SVGAGI. This CDR3 contains 16 residues. V lost 2 bases to trimming and J lost 4 bases; unmatched junction nucleotides: 5. The CDR3 bases are TGTGCCAGCAGTTACGCGGGACAGGGGGCGGTCTATGGCTACACCTTC. Translated, it gives CASSYAGQGAVYGYTF.

V is TRBV7-2 and J is TRBJ1-3; 8 bases fit TRBD1. Unmatched junction bases numbered 5, after V lost 5 bases and J lost 8 bases. From germline, CDR1 is SGHTA and CDR2 FQGNSA. The CDR3 loop spans 13 amino acids. The CDR3 sequence: CASSRNRGDTIYF. CDR3 DNA sequence: TGTGCCAGCAGCCGCAACAGGGGGGACACCATATATTTT.